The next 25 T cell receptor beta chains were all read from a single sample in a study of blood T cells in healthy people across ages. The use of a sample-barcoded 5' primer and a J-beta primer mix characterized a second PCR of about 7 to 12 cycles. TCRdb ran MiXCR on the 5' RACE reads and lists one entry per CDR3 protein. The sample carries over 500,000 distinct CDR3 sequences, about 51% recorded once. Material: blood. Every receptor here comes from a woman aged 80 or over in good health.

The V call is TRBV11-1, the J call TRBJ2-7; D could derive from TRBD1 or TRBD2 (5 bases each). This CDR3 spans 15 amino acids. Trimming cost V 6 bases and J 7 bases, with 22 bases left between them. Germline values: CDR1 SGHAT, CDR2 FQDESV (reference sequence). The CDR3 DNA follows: TGTGCCAGCAGTTCCCTATCCGGGACGACGAATGAGCAGTACTTC. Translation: CASSSLSGTTNEQYF.

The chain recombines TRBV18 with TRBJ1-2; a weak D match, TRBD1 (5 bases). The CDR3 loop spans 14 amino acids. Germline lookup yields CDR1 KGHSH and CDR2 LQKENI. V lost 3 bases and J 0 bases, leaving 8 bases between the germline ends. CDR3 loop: CASSPRVSNYGYTF. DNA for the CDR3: TGTGCCAGCTCACCCAGGGTGTCTAACTATGGCTACACCTTC. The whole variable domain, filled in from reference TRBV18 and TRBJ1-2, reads NAGVMQNPRHLVRRRGQEARLRCSPMKGHSHVYWYRQLPEEGLKFMVYLQKENIIDESGMPKERFSAEFPKEGPSILRIQQVVRGDSAAYFCASSPRVSNYGYTFGSGTRLTVV.

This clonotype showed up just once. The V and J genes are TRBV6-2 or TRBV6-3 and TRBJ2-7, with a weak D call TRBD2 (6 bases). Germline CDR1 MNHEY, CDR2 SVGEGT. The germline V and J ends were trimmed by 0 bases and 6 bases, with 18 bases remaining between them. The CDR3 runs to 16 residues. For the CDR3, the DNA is TGTGCCAGCAGTTACTCGACTCAGATTGCGGGAATCGAGCAGTACTTC. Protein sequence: CASSYSTQIAGIEQYF.

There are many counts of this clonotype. DNA for the CDR3: TGCGCCAGCAGCTCCGAGAGCATGAACACTGAAGCTTTCTTT. It translates to CASSSESMNTEAFF. The chain recombines TRBV5-1 with TRBJ1-1; D not resolved. The length of the CDR3 is 14 residues. Per the germline V gene, CDR1 is SGHRS and CDR2 is YFSETQ. V lost 3 bases and J lost 0, with 9 bases in between.

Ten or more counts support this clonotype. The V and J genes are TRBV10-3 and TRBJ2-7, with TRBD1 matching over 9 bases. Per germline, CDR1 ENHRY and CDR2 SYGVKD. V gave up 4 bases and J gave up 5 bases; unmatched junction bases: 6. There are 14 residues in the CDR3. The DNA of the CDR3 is TGTGCCATCAGTGCGGACAGGGGCTCGGACGAGCAGTACTTC. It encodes CAISADRGSDEQYF.

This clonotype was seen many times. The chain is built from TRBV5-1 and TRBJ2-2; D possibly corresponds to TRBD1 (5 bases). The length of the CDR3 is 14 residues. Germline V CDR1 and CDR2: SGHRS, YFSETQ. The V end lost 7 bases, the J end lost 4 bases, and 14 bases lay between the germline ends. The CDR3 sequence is CASGQQVTTGELFF. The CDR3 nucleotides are TGCGCCAGCGGACAACAGGTTACCACCGGGGAGCTGTTTTTT. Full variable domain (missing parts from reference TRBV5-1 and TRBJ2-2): KAGVTQTPRYLIKTRGQQVTLSCSPISGHRSVSWYQQTPGQGLQFLFEYFSETQRNKGNFPGRFSGRQFSNSRSEMNVSTLELGDSALYLCASGQQVTTGELFFGEGSRLTVL.

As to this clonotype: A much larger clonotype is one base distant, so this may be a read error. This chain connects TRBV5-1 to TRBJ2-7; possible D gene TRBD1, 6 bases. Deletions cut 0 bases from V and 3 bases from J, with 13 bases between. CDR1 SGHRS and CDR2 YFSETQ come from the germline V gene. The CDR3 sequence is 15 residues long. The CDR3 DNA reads TGCGCCAGCAGCTTGGCAGGGGAAGAAAGCTACGAGCAGTACTTC. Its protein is CASSLAGEESYEQYF.

The CDR3 nucleotides read TGCGCCAGCAGCCAAGATTGGACCTCGGGACAGCATTTT. Its translation: CASSQDWTSGQHF. V is TRBV4-1 and J is TRBJ1-5; the D is unclear. Trimming left V 0 bases short and J 13 bases short, with 13 bases between. Germline loops: CDR1 MGHRA, CDR2 YSYEKL. The CDR3 sequence is 13 residues long.

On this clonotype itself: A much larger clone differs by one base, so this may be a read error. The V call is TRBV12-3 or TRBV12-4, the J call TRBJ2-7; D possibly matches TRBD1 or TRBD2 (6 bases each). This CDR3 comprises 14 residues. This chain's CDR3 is CATPPGTLAYELYF. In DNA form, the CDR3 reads TGTGCCACACCTCCCGGGACACTAGCCTACGAGCTGTACTTC.

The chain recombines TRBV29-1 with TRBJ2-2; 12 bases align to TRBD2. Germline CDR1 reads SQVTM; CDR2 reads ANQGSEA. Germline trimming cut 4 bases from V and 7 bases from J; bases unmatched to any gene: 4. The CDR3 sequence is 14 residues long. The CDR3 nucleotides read TGCAGCGTTGTACTAGCGGGAGGAATCGGGGAGCTGTTTTTT. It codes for CSVVLAGGIGELFF.

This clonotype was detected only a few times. In DNA, the CDR3 is TGCAGTGCTAGACCCCGGACAGGGGGAGCGGATGGCTACACCTTC. It specifies CSARPRTGGADGYTF. This chain connects TRBV20-1 to TRBJ1-2, with TRBD1 identical over 10 bases. The CDR3 has 15 residues. Germline lookup yields CDR1 DFQATT and CDR2 SNEGSKA (reference sequence). J was trimmed by 6 bases and V by 2 bases; bases with no gene match: 9.

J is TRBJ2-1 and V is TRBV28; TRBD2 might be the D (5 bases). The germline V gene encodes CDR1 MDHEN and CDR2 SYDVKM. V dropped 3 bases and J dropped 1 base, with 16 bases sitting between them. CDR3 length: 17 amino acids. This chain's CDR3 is CASSLSKLVLSYNEQFF. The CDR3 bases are TGTGCCAGCAGTTTGTCCAAACTAGTGTTATCCTACAATGAGCAGTTCTTC.

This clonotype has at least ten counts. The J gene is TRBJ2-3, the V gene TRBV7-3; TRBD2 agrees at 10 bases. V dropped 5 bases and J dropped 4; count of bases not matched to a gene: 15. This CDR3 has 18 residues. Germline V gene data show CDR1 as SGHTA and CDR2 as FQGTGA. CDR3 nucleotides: TGTGCCAGCAGCCAAATGCCTTATACGGGACTAGCGCCAGATACGCAGTATTTT. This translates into CASSQMPYTGLAPDTQYF.

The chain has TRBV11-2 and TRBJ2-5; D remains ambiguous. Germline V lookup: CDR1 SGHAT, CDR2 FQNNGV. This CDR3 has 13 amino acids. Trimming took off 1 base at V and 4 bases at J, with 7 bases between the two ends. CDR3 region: CASSLGSRETQYF. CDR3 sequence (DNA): TGTGCCAGCAGCTTAGGGTCAAGAGAGACCCAGTACTTC.

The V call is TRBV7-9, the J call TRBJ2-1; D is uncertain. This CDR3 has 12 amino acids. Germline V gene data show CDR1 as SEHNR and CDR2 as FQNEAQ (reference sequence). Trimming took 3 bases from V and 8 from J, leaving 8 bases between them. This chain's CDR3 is CASSFVGYEQFF. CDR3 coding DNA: TGTGCCAGCAGCTTCGTTGGCTATGAGCAGTTCTTC.

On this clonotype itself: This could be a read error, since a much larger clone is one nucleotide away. The CDR3 reads CAISEANEVDTQYF. The CDR3 DNA reads TGTGCCATCAGTGAGGCGAATGAAGTGGATACGCAGTATTTT. The gene calls are TRBV10-3 and TRBJ2-3, with D uncertain. CDR1 and CDR2 from the germline V gene are ENHRY and SYGVKD. This CDR3 spans 14 amino acids. The germline V and J ends were trimmed by 2 bases and 6 bases, with 12 bases remaining between them.

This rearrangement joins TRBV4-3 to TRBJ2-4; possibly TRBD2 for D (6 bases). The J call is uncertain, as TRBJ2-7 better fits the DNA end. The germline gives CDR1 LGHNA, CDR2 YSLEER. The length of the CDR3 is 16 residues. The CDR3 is CASSQDLGLRSYEQYF. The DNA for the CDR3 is TGCGCCAGCAGCCAAGATCTGGGACTTAGGTCTTACGAGCAGTACTTC.

The CDR3 reads CASSGLLGATNTGELFF. The CDR3 DNA sequence: TGTGCCAGCAGTGGGCTTTTGGGGGCAACGAACACCGGGGAGCTGTTTTTT. This chain connects TRBV6-1 to TRBJ2-2; D possibly corresponds to TRBD1 (6 bases). Trimming left V 4 bases short and J 0 bases short, with 15 bases between. In germline, CDR1 is MNHNS, CDR2 SASEGT. There are 17 residues in the CDR3.

CDR3: CSAPNRGLTYEQYF. The CDR3 DNA sequence: TGCAGTGCTCCTAACAGGGGATTGACCTACGAGCAGTACTTC. The V gene is TRBV20-1, the J gene TRBJ2-7, with 7 bases identical to TRBD1. The CDR3 is 14 residues long. The V gene's germline CDR1 is DFQATT and CDR2 SNEGSKA (reference sequence). V lost 5 bases and J lost 2; bases outside the gene matches: 9.

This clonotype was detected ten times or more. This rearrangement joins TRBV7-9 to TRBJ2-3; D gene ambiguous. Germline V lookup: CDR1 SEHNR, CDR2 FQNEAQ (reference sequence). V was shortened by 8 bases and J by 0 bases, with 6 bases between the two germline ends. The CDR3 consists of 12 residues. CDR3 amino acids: CASDFSTDTQYF. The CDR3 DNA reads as TGTGCCAGCGACTTCAGCACAGATACGCAGTATTTT.

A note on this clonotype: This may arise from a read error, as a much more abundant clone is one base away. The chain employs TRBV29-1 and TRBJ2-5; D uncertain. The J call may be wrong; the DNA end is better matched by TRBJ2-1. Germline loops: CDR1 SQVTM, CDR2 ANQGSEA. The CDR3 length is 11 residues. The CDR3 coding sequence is TGCAGCGTTGTTTTAGGAGAGACCCAGTTCTTC. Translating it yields CSVVLGETQFF.

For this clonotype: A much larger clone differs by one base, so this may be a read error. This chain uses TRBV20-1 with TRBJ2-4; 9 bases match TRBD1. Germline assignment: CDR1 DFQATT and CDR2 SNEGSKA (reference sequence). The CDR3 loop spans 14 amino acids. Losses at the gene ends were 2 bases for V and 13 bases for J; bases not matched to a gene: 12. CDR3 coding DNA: TGCAGTGCTAGATCGACAGGGGGAGTGGAGTCCCAGTACTTC. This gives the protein CSARSTGGVESQYF.

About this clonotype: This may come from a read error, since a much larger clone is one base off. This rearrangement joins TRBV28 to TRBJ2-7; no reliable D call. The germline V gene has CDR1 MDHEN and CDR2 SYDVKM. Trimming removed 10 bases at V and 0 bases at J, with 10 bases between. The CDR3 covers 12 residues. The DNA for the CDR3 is TGTGCCACAAAGGCCAGCTCCTACGAGCAGTACTTC. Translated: CATKASSYEQYF.

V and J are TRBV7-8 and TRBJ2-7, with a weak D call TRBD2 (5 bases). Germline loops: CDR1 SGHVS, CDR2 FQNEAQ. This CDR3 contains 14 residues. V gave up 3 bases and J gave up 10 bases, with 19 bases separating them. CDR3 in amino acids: CASSLWEKLEAQYF. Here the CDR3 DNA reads TGTGCCAGCAGCTTGTGGGAGAAGCTGGAGGCCCAGTACTTC.

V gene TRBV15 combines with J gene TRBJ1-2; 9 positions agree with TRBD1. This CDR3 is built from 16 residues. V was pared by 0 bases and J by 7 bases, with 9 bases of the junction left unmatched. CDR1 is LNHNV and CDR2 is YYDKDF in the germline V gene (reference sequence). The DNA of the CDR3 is TGTGCCACCAGCAGAGATTTTGGGACAGGGAAGGTTGGCTACACCTTC. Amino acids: CATSRDFGTGKVGYTF.